This T cell receptor beta chain was found in a study of technical replicates of blood from a handful of donors. Assay used: immunoSEQ multiplex PCR; TCRdb lists only in-frame clones, some missing. The data show about 75,000 clones, approximately 96% seen once. Trimming removed 6 bases from V and 3 bases from J; junction bases left unmatched: 4. Per germline, CDR1 ENHRY and CDR2 SYGVKD. This CDR3 spans 13 amino acids. Source material: T cells isolated from PBMCs. The chain couples TRBV10-3 to TRBJ1-2; 7 nucleotides agree with TRBD1. The TCR comes from a human donor in good health. CDR3 loop: CAIRGQEHYGYTF. CDR3 sequence (DNA): TGTGCCATCAGAGGACAGGAGCACTATGGCTACACCTTC.